This is a list of T cell receptor beta chains from one sample in a study of cytomegalovirus exposure and HLA in healthy donors. Using immunoSEQ multiplex PCR, the repertoire was profiled, and TCRdb retains in-frame clones only, with some absent. Seen in this sample are about 150,000 clones; the ten most common clones hold approximately 1.5%. Sequencing input: PBMCs. The receptors derive from a woman aged 45-65 years in good health and CMV-seronegative. Each CDR3 is given with its conserved first and last residue. The order of the fields is D gene, J gene, V gene, CDR3 DNA, CDR3 protein. The D gene is left open where the match is weak.

TRBD2 | TRBJ2-3 | TRBV6-6 | TGTGCCAGCAGCTTGAAGCGGGGGGGCTTTCCAGATACGCAGTATTTT | CASSLKRGGFPDTQYF
TRBD1 | TRBJ1-2 | TRBV4-3 | TGCGCCAGCAGCCAAGACAGGGGGGTTGGCTATGGCTACACCTTC | CASSQDRGVGYGYTF
. | TRBJ2-7 | TRBV29-1 | TGCAGCGTTGAACGGGGGGCGGTCGAGCAGTACTTC | CSVERGAVEQYF
. | TRBJ1-2 | TRBV6-5 | TGTGCCAGCAGTTACGGGGCGGGAATCTATGGCTACACCTTC | CASSYGAGIYGYTF
TRBD2 | TRBJ2-2 | TRBV5-4 | TGTGCCAGCAGTCAGGGTCTAGCGGGAGTCGGGAACACCGGGGAGCTGTTTTTT | CASSQGLAGVGNTGELFF
. | TRBJ1-6 | TRBV11-2 | TGTGCCAGCAGCTTAGTGCACAGGGCCCATAATTCACCCCTCCACTTT | CASSLVHRAHNSPLHF
. | TRBJ1-5 | TRBV28 | TGTGCCAGCAGTTCGCAGCCCCAGCATTTT | CASSSQPQHF
TRBD1 | TRBJ1-2 | TRBV19 | TGTGCCAGTAGTATCCGGGACAGGGGGCGGTTAAGGCATGGCTACACCTTC | CASSIRDRGRLRHGYTF
. | TRBJ2-1 | TRBV18 | TGTGCCAGCTCCCCCTCCGAGGGTCGGGAGCAGTTCTTC | CASSPSEGREQFF
. | TRBJ1-3 | TRBV10-3 | TGTGCCATCAGTGTATCCTACCAGGCCCCCTCTGGAAACACCATATATTTT | CAISVSYQAPSGNTIYF
. | TRBJ1-4 | TRBV4-1 | TGCGCCAGCAGCCAAGTGGTACCGGAGGGGGAAAAACTGTTTTTT | CASSQVVPEGEKLFF
. | TRBJ1-2 | TRBV30 | TGTGCCTGGAGTGTAGCCGGGTCGGACTATGGCTACACCTTC | CAWSVAGSDYGYTF
TRBD2 | TRBJ2-1 | TRBV30 | TGTGCCTGGAATGCGGGGGGGCCCCACAATGAGCAGTTCTTC | CAWNAGGPHNEQFF
TRBD1 | TRBJ2-5 | TRBV5-6 | TGTGCCAGCAGCCAACAGGGGACCCGGGAGACCCAGTACTTC | CASSQQGTRETQYF
. | TRBJ2-3 | TRBV6-4 | TGTGCCAGCAGCGATGGCCGAGATACGCAGTATTTT | CASSDGRDTQYF
. | TRBJ1-2 | TRBV6-6 | TGTGCCAGCAGTGTCGACAATTTCTATGGCTACACCTTC | CASSVDNFYGYTF
. | TRBJ2-2 | TRBV28 | TGTGCCAGCAAACCCTTCGGACAGGAGGGCGGCGGGGAGCTGTTTTTT | CASKPFGQEGGGELFF
TRBD1 | TRBJ1-2 | TRBV5-4 | TGTGCCAGCAGCTGGCCGGACAGGCAGTCTTATGGCTACACCTTC | CASSWPDRQSYGYTF
. | TRBJ2-7 | TRBV28 | TGTGCCAGCAGTTTCTCCGGGATCGCCTACGAGCAGTACTTC | CASSFSGIAYEQYF
. | TRBJ2-5 | TRBV4-1 | TGCGCCAGCAGCAACTCTGGGTACCCGACTCCACAAGAGACCCAGTACTTC | CASSNSGYPTPQETQYF
TRBD2 | TRBJ2-7 | TRBV11-2 | TGTGCCAGCAGCGCCGGGACTAGCGGCTACTACGAGCAGTACTTC | CASSAGTSGYYEQYF
TRBD1 | TRBJ2-7 | TRBV6-6 | TGTGCCAGCAGTGACTCCGGGACAGGGCACGAGCAGTACTTC | CASSDSGTGHEQYF
TRBD2 | TRBJ2-5 | TRBV10-3 | TGTGCCATCAGACTAGCGGGAGAAGTGGAGACCCAGTACTTC | CAIRLAGEVETQYF
TRBD2 | TRBJ2-1 | TRBV5-1 | TGCGCCAGCAGCTTGGAGGCGGGAGGGTCTAACAATGAGCAGTTCTTC | CASSLEAGGSNNEQFF
TRBD2 | TRBJ2-1 | TRBV4-2 | TGTGCCAGCAGCCATACTAGCGGGGCCTACAATGAGCAGTTCTTC | CASSHTSGAYNEQFF
. | TRBJ2-7 | TRBV30 | TGTGCCTGGGACCTTCTCGGGGAGCAGTACTTC | CAWDLLGEQYF
TRBD2 | TRBJ2-3 | TRBV11-2 | TGTGCCAGCAAGAGTGGGGGACTAGGAAGCGATACGCAGTATTTT | CASKSGGLGSDTQYF
. | TRBJ1-5 | TRBV19 | TGTGCCAGTAGTATAGATTCAGATCAGCCCCAGCATTTT | CASSIDSDQPQHF
TRBD2 | TRBJ2-2 | TRBV6-5 | TGTGCCAGCAGTTACATGACTAGCACCACCGGGGAGCTGTTTTTT | CASSYMTSTTGELFF
TRBD1 | TRBJ2-7 | TRBV5-6 | TGTGCCAGCAGCTGGGACAGGGGGTACGAGCAGTACTTC | CASSWDRGYEQYF
. | TRBJ1-1 | TRBV30 | TGTGCCTGGAGTGTAGGCGCAGGGGCCGGCACTGAAGCTTTCTTT | CAWSVGAGAGTEAFF
. | TRBJ1-5 | TRBV5-1 | TGCGCCAGCAGCTTGGTAGGGGGTGGGGAGCCCCAGCATTTT | CASSLVGGGEPQHF
. | TRBJ2-7 | TRBV18 | TGTGCCAGCTCACCACCGAGTCGGGGGCGGGAGAACGAGCAGTACTTC | CASSPPSRGRENEQYF
. | TRBJ2-7 | TRBV10-3 | TGTGCCATCAGGAGTGGAGCTGACAGGATCTACGAGCAGTACTTC | CAIRSGADRIYEQYF
. | TRBJ1-4 | TRBV19 | TGTGCCAGTAGTATGGAGAGGCGCGGGGATGAAAAACTGTTTTTT | CASSMERRGDEKLFF
TRBD1 | TRBJ1-5 | TRBV4-1 | TGCGCCAGCAGCCAAGGACGACAGGGTCCCCGCAATCAGCCCCAGCATTTT | CASSQGRQGPRNQPQHF
. | TRBJ1-2 | TRBV5-1 | TGCGCCAGCAGCACCCCCCGGGGAGGGATTAACTATGGCTACACCTTC | CASSTPRGGINYGYTF
. | TRBJ2-1 | TRBV4-1 | TGCGCCAGCAGCCAATCGGAGTCCACCGGCCGGTTCTTC | CASSQSESTGRFF
TRBD1 | TRBJ2-7 | TRBV27 | TGTGCCAGCAGTTCCTTCGGACAGGGGACCACCTACGAGCAGTACTTC | CASSSFGQGTTYEQYF
. | TRBJ2-7 | TRBV5-6 | TGTGCCAGCAGCTTGGGGCAGTTCGCCTACGAGCAGTACTTC | CASSLGQFAYEQYF
. | TRBJ1-1 | TRBV9 | TGTGCCAGCAGCGTAGATTACTCGAACACTGAAGCTTTCTTT | CASSVDYSNTEAFF
. | TRBJ1-6 | TRBV28 | TGTGCCAGCAGAGACACCAATAATTCACCCCTCCACTTT | CASRDTNNSPLHF
TRBD2 | TRBJ2-5 | TRBV5-1 | TGCGCCAGCAGCCCGGCCCAGCGGGAGGAGACCCAGTACTTC | CASSPAQREETQYF
. | TRBJ2-6 | TRBV9 | TGTGCCAGCAGCGTAGCTGGGCTTTCCTCTGGGGCCAACGTCCTGACTTTC | CASSVAGLSSGANVLTF
TRBD2 | TRBJ2-7 | TRBV28 | TGTGCCAGCAGTTTACGGACCGGAGCGGGAGGCTACGAGCAGTACTTC | CASSLRTGAGGYEQYF
. | TRBJ1-1 | TRBV7-9 | TGTGCCAGCAGCTTAGCCTGGAGTGAGGGAACCAACACTGAAGCTTTCTTT | CASSLAWSEGTNTEAFF
. | TRBJ2-7 | TRBV30 | TGTGCCTGGGACAATTCGAAGCAGGACGAGCAGTACTTC | CAWDNSKQDEQYF
TRBD2 | TRBJ2-7 | TRBV30 | TGTGCCTGGAGTGTAGGGCGGGGGGGCGGATACGAGCAGTACTTC | CAWSVGRGGGYEQYF
TRBD2 | TRBJ2-4 | TRBV5-6 | TGTGCCAGCAGCTTCAGTCGAGCGGGAGGGCTTCTAGCCAAAAACATTCAGTACTTC | CASSFSRAGGLLAKNIQYF
. | TRBJ1-4 | TRBV18 | TGTGCCAGCTCACCGAGGACACAGAAGGCCGAAAAACTGTTTTTT | CASSPRTQKAEKLFF
. | TRBJ2-1 | TRBV6-4 | TGTGCCAGCAGTGAAGAGTTCGGTGACAATGAGCAGTTCTTC | CASSEEFGDNEQFF
. | TRBJ2-1 | TRBV4-2 | TGTGCCAGCAGCCAAGGGGGAACTAGCATCGAGCAGTTCTTC | CASSQGGTSIEQFF
TRBD2 | TRBJ2-1 | TRBV18 | TGTGCCACCAGGACTAGCGGTCGATTCATCTCCTACAATGAGCAGTTCTTC | CATRTSGRFISYNEQFF
TRBD2 | TRBJ2-5 | TRBV9 | TGTGCCAGCAGCGAAGGGACTAGCGGGGCTCCGGGGCAAGAGACCCAGTACTTC | CASSEGTSGAPGQETQYF